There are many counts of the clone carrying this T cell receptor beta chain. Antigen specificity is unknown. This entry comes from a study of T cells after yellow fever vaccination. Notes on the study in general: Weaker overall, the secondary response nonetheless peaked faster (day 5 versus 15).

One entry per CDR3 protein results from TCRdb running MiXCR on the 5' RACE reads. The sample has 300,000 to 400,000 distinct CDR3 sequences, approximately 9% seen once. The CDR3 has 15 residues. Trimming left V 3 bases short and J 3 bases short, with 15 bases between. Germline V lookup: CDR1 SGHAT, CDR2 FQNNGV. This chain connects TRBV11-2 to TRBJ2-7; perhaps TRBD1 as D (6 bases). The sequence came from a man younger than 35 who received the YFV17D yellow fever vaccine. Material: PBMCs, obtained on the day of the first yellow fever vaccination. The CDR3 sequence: CASSFYRGGDYEQYF. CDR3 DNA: TGTGCCAGCAGCTTCTACCGTGGGGGCGACTACGAGCAGTACTTC.